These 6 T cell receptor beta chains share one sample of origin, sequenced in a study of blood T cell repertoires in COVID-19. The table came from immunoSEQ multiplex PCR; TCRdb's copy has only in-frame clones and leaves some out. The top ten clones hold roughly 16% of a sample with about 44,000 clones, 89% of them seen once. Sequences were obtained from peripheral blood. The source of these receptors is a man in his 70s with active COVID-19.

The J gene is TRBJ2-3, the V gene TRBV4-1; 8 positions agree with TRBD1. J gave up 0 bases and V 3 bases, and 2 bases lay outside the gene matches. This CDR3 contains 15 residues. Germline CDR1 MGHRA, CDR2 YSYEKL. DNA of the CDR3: TGCGCCAGCAGCCAGAGGACAGGGAGCACAGATACGCAGTATTTT. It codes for CASSQRTGSTDTQYF.

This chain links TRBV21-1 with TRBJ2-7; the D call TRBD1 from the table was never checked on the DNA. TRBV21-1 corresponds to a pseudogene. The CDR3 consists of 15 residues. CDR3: CASSKEGQGFYEQYF. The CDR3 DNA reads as TGTGCCAGCAGCAAAGAGGGACAGGGGTTCTACGAGCAGTACTTC.

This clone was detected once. The CDR3 coding sequence is TGCAGTGCTAGTTGGGCAAATGAGCAGTTCTTC. It encodes CSASWANEQFF. The V and J genes are TRBV20-1 and TRBJ2-1; D remains unclear. The CDR3 extends over 11 amino acids. V was shortened by 3 bases and J by 7 bases, with 7 bases between the two germline ends. Looked up from germline, CDR1 is DFQATT and CDR2 is SNEGSKA (reference sequence).

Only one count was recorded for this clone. The CDR3 reads CASSFGQWAFF. The CDR3 bases are TGTGCCAGCAGCTTTGGACAGTGGGCTTTCTTT. The gene calls are TRBV7-9 and TRBJ1-1, with D possibly matching TRBD1 (6 bases). Trimming shortened V by 3 bases and J by 11 bases, and 10 bases separated the two germline ends. In germline, CDR1 is SEHNR, CDR2 FQNEAQ (reference sequence). This CDR3 is built from 11 residues.

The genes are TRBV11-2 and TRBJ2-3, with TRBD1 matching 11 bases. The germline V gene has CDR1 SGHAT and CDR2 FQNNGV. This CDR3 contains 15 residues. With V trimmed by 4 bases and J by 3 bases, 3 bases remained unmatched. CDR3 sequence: CASSSGQGGTDTQYF. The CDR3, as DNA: TGTGCCAGCAGCTCGGGACAGGGGGGAACAGATACGCAGTATTTT.

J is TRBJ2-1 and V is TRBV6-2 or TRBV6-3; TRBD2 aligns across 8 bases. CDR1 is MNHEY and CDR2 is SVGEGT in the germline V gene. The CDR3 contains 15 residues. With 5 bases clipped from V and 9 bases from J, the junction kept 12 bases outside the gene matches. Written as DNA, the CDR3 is TGTGCCAGCAGTACTCCCAGCGGGGGAAGTCTTGAGCAGTTCTTC. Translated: CASSTPSGGSLEQFF.